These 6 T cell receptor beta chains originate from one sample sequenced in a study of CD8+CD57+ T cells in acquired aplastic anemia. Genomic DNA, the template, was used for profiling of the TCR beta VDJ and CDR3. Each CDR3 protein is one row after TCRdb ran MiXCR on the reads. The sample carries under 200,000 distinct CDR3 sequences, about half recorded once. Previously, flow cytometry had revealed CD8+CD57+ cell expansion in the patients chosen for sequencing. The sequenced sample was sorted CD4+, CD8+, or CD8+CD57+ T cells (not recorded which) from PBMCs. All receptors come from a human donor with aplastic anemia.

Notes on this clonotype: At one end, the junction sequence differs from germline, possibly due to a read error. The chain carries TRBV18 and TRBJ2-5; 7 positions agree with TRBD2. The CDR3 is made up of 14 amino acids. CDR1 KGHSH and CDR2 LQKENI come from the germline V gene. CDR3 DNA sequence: TGTGCCAGCTCACCAACGTCTAGCGGAGAGACCCAGTGCTTC. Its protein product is CASSPTSSGETQCF.

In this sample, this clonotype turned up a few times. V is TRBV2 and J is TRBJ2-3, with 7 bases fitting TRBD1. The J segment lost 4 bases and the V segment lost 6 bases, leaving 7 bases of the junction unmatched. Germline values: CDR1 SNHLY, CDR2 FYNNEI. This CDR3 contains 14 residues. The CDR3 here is CASRRQGDPDTQYF. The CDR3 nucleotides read TGTGCCAGCAGAAGACAGGGTGATCCAGATACGCAGTATTTT.

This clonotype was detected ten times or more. CDR3 nucleotides: TGTGCCACCAGCAGAGATCGGGGTCGGGAGACCCAGTACTTC. It is translated as CATSRDRGRETQYF. The chain is built from TRBV15 and TRBJ2-5, with D maybe TRBD2 (5 bases). The CDR3 loop spans 14 amino acids. CDR1 is LNHNV and CDR2 is YYDKDF in the germline V gene (reference sequence). Trimming took off 0 bases at V and 5 bases at J, with 10 bases between the two ends. The full variable domain, in which reference TRBV15 and TRBJ2-5 provide the parts outside the CDR3, is DAMVIQNPRYQVTQFGKPVTLSCSQTLNHNVMYWYQQKSSQAPKLLFHYYDKDFNNEADTPDNFQSRRPNTSFCFLDIRSPGLGDTAMYLCATSRDRGRETQYFGPGTRLLVL.

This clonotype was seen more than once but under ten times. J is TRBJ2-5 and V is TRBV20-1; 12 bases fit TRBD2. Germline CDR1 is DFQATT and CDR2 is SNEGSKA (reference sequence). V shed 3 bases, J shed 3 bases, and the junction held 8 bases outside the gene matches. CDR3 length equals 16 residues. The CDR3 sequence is CSARTSGGLLKETQYF. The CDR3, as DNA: TGCAGTGCTAGGACTAGCGGGGGCCTATTAAAAGAGACCCAGTACTTC.

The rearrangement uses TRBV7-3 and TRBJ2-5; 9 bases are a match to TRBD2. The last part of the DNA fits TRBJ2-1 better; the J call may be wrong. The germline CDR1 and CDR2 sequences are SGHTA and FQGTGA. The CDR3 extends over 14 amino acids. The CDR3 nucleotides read TGTGCCAGCAGACTCTCTAGCGGGATAGGTGAGCAGTTCTTC. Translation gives CASRLSSGIGEQFF.

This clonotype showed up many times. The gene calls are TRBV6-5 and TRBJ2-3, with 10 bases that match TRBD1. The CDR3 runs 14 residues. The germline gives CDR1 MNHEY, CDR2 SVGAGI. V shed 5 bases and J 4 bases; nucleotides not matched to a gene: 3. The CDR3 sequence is CASSDGQGADTQYF. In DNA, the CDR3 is TGTGCCAGCAGTGACGGACAGGGGGCAGATACGCAGTATTTT.